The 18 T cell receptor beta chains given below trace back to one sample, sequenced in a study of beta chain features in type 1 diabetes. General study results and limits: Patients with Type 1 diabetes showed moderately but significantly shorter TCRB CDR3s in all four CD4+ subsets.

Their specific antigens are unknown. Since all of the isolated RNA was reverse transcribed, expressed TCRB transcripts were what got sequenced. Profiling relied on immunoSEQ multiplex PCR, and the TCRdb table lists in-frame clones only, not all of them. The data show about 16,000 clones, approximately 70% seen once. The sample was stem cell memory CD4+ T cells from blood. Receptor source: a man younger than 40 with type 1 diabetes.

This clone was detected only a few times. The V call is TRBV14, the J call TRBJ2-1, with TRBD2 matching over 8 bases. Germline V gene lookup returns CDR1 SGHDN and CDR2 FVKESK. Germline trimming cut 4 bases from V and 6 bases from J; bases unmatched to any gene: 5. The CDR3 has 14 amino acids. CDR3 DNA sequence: TGTGCCAGCAGCCGCCCGGGGGGGCTCAATGAGCAGTTCTTC. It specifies CASSRPGGLNEQFF.

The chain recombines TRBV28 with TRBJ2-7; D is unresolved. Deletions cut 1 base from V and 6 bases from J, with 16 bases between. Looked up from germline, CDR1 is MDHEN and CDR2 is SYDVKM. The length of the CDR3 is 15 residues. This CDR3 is CASSLLAPGGGEQYF. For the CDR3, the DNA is TGTGCCAGCAGTTTATTGGCCCCCGGCGGCGGCGAGCAGTACTTC. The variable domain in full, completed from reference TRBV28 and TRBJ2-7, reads DVKVTQSSRYLVKRTGEKVFLECVQDMDHENMFWYRQDPGLGLRLIYFSYDVKMKEKGDIPEGYSVSREKKERFSLILESASTNQTSMYLCASSLLAPGGGEQYFGPGTRLTVT.

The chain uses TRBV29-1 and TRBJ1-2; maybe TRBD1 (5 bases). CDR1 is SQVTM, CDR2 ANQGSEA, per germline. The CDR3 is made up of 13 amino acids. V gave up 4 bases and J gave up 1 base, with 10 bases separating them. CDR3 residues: CSVGGADNYGYTF. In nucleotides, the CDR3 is TGCAGCGTTGGTGGGGCTGATAACTATGGCTACACCTTC.

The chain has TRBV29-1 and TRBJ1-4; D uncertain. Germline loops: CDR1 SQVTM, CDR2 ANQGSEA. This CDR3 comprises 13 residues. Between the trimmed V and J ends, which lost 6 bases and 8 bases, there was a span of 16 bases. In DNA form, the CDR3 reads TGCAGCGTCGAGGAGACCTCCGGGGAAAAACTGTTTTTT. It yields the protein CSVEETSGEKLFF.

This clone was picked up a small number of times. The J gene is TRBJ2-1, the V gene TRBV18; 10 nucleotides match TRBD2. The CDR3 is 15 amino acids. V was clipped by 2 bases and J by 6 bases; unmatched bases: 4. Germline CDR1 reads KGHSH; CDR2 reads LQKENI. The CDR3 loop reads CASSPMLAGVNEQFF. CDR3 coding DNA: TGTGCCAGCTCACCAATGCTAGCGGGAGTCAATGAGCAGTTCTTC. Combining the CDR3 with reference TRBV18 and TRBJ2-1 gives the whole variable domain NAGVMQNPRHLVRRRGQEARLRCSPMKGHSHVYWYRQLPEEGLKFMVYLQKENIIDESGMPKERFSAEFPKEGPSILRIQQVVRGDSAAYFCASSPMLAGVNEQFFGPGTRLTVL.

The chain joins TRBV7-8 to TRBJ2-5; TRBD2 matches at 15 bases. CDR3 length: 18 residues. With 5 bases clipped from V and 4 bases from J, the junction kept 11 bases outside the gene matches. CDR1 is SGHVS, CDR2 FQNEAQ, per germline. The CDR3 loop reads CASSPRTSGGASGETQYF. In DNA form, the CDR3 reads TGTGCCAGCAGCCCAAGGACTAGCGGGGGGGCCTCGGGAGAGACCCAGTACTTC.

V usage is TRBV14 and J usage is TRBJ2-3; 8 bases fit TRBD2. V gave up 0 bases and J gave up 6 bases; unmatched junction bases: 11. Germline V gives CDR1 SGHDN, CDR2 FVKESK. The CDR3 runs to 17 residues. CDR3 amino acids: CASSQDLGAGARDTQYF. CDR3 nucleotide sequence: TGTGCCAGCAGCCAAGATCTGGGAGCGGGGGCCAGGGATACGCAGTATTTT.

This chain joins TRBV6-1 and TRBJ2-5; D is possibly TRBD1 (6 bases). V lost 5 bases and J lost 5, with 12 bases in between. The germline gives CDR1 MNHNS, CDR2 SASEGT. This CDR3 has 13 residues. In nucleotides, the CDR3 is TGTGCCAGCAGTCGACAGGTCGACGAGACCCAGTACTTC. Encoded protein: CASSRQVDETQYF.

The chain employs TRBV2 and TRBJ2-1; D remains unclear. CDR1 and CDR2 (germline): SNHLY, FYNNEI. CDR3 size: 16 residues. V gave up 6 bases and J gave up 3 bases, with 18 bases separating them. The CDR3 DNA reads TGTGCCAGCAGGTCCTCTCTCCGATCTAACTACAATGAGCAGTTCTTC. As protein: CASRSSLRSNYNEQFF. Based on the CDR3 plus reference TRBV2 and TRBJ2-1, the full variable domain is EPEVTQTPSHQVTQMGQEVILRCVPISNHLYFYWYRQILGQKVEFLVSFYNNEISEKSEIFDDQFSVERPDGSNFTLKIRSTKLEDSAMYFCASRSSLRSNYNEQFFGPGTRLTVL.

CDR3: CASRLRTRGETQYF. CDR3 nucleotide sequence: TGTGCCAGCAGACTGAGGACTAGAGGGGAGACCCAGTACTTC. V is TRBV5-6 and J is TRBJ2-5; TRBD2 matches at 7 bases. The V gene's germline CDR1 is SGHDT and CDR2 YYEEEE. After removal of 5 bases from V and 5 bases from J, the junction contained 9 bases not matched to a gene. CDR3 size: 14 residues.

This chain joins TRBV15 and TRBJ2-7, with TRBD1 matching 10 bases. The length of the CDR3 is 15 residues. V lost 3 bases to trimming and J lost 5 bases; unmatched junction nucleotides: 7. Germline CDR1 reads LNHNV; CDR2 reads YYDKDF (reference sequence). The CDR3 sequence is CATSSPDRGMDEQYF. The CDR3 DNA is TGTGCCACCAGCAGCCCGGACAGGGGGATGGACGAGCAGTACTTC.

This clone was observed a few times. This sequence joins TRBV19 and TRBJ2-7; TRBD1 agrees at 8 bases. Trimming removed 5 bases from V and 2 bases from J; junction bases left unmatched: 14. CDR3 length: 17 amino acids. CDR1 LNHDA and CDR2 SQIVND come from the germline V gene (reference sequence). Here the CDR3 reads CASSELVPRQGPYEQYF. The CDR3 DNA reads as TGTGCCAGTAGTGAATTGGTTCCCCGACAGGGGCCCTACGAGCAGTACTTC. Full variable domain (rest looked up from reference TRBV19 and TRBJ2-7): DGGITQSPKYLFRKEGQNVTLSCEQNLNHDAMYWYRQDPGQGLRLIYYSQIVNDFQKGDIAEGYSVSREKKESFPLTVTSAQKNPTAFYLCASSELVPRQGPYEQYFGPGTRLTVT.

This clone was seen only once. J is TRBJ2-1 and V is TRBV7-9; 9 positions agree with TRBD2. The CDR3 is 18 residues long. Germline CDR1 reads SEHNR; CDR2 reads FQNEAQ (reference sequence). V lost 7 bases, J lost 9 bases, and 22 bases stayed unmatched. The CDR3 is CASIQRIEGRGGRTEQFF. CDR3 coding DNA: TGTGCCAGCATCCAAAGGATCGAGGGGCGGGGGGGTAGGACTGAGCAGTTCTTC.

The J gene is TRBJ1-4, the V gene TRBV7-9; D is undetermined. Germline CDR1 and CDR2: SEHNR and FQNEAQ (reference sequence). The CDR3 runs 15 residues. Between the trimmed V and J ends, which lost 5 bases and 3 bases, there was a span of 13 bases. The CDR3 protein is CASSLMEGANEKLFF. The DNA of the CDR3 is TGTGCCAGCAGCCTGATGGAGGGAGCTAATGAAAAACTGTTTTTT.

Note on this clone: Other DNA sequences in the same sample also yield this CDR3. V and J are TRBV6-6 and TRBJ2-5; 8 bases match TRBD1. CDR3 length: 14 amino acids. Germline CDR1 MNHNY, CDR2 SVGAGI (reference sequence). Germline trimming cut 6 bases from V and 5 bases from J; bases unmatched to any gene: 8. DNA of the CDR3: TGTGCCAGCAGGTTCGGGACAGGCGTCGAGACCCAGTACTTC. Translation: CASRFGTGVETQYF.

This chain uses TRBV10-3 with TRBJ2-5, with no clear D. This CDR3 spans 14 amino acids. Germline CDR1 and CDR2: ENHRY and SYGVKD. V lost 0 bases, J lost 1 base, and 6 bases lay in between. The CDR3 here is CAISESGTQETQYF. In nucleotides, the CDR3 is TGTGCCATCAGTGAGTCCGGTACCCAAGAGACCCAGTACTTC.

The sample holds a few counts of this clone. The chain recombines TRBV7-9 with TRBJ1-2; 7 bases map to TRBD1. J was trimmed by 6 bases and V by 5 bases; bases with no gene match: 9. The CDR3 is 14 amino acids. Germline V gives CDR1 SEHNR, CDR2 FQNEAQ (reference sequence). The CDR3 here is CASSLPGTVNGYTF. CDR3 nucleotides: TGTGCCAGCAGCCTCCCCGGGACAGTGAATGGCTACACCTTC.

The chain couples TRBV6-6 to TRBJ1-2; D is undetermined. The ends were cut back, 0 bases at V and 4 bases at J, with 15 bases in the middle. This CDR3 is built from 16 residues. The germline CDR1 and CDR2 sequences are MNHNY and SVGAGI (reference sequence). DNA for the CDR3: TGTGCCAGCAGTTACTCGGTGGTGGAGAGAGGCTATGGCTACACCTTC. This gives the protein CASSYSVVERGYGYTF.